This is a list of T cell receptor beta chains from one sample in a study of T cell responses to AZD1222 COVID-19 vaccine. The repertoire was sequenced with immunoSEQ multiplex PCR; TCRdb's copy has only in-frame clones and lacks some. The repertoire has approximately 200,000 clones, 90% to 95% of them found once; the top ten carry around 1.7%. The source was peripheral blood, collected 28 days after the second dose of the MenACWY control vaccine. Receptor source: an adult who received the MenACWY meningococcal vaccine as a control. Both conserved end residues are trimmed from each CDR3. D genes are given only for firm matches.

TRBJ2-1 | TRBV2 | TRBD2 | ASRASGGSYNEQF
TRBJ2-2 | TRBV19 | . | ASSIDPPSGELF
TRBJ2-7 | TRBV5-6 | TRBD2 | ASSSETSELLEQY
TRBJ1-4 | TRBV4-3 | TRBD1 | ASSQGGQGNEKLF
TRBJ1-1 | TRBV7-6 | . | ASSPNPLADTEAF
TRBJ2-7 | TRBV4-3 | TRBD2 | ASSQGSGGYYEQY
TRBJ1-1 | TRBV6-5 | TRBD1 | ASSYGDRAPEAF
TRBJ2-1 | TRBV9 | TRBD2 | ASSVDLAGTLNEQF
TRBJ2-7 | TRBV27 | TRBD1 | ASSPDRGNYEQY
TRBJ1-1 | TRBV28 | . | ASSPGTTNTEAF
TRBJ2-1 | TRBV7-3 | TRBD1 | ASRFGTANEQF
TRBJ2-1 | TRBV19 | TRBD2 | ASSITREKIF
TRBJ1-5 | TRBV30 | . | AWSPRPLGPQH
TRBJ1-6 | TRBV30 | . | AGGGSPLH
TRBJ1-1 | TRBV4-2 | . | ASSQPERATNTEAF
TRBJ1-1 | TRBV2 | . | ASSAWAGNTEAF
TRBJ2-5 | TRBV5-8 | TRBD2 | ASSPGLAGGQETQY
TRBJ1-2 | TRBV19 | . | ASSRDNYGYT
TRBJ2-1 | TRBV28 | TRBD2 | ASSWREGGNEQF
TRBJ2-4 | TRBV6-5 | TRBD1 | ASRTTGPGNIQY
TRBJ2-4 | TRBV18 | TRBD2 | ASSLLAGVKNIQY